This note documents a single T cell receptor (beta chain) sequence. The antigen remains undetermined. This entry comes from a study of T-cell reconstitution after alpha-beta-depleted transplantation in children. The study, taken as a whole, reports: T-cell counts and diversity at one year post-transplant came mainly from newly produced T cells. Several patients had high TCRbeta diversity at day 60; it came from surviving recipient T cells and thymic progenitors.

Researchers prepared the TCRbeta library using unique molecular identifiers, the study reports. TCRdb re-analysed the PCR reads in MiXCR, keeping a single row per CDR3 protein. This sample yields a few hundred thousand distinct CDR3 sequences, of which 23% are seen a single time; about a tenth belongs to the top ten. The V end lost 6 bases, the J end lost 3 bases, and 11 bases lay between the germline ends. Germline loops: CDR1 LNHDA, CDR2 SQIVND (reference sequence). The CDR3 has 14 amino acids. The chain is built from TRBV19 and TRBJ2-2, with D perhaps being TRBD1 or TRBD2 (6 bases each). This sample comprised PBMCs, mostly from graft donor cells, obtained 180 days after TCRalphabeta/CD19-depleted stem cell transplant. The clonotype originates from a male patient between 10 and 17 years old who had a stem cell transplant for acute lymphoblastic leukemia, so the T cells may come from the graft donor. The DNA of the CDR3 is TGTGCCAGTAGGAGGGGGGTGTACACCGGGGAGCTGTTTTTT. This sequence encodes CASRRGVYTGELFF.